This T cell receptor beta chain was recorded in a study of T cells in Graves' hyperthyroidism and ophthalmopathy. With a duration under 2 months, the hyperthyroidism was newly diagnosed in patients aged 18 to 65. This clonotype was seen at least ten times. The length of the CDR3 is 16 residues. Trimming stripped 3 bases from V and 3 bases from J, with 19 bases between. Germline-derived CDR1 and CDR2 are DFQATT and SNEGSKA (reference sequence). TCR beta CDR3 regions were amplified from RNA transcripts. The HTBI primer set served for first-round RT-PCR of the TCR CDR3. TCRdb analysed the multiplex PCR reads with MiXCR anew, one entry per CDR3 protein. The profile covers about 360,000 distinct CDR3 sequences, with 13% appearing a single time and less than 10% taken by the ten largest.

This chain links TRBV20-1 with TRBJ2-3; no definite D call. Sequenced sample: blood. The origin of this receptor is a woman aged 18-29 years with Graves' hyperthyroidism. The CDR3 coding sequence is TGCAGTGCTAGGGGCCCTTCGGGCCCGTGGACAGATACGCAGTATTTT. Its translation is CSARGPSGPWTDTQYF.